Reported below is one TCR delta chain. Germline V lookup: CDR1 TVYSNPD, CDR2 GDNSRS (reference sequence). The CDR3 is 20 amino acids. After removal of 4 bases from V and 0 bases from J, the junction contained 22 bases not matched to a gene. The data originate from a study of gamma-delta T cells after stem cell transplantation. TCRdb called clones anew from the RT-PCR reads with CATT. The table lists about 13,000 delta-chain clones, approximately 33% of them singletons. The genes are TRDV3 and TRDJ1; 11 bases align to TRDD3. Sequencing used gamma-delta T cells. The clonotype was recovered from a human donor. It is not recorded whose cells these are; they may come from a transplant donor. The CDR3 protein is CACELPTILGDIPYTDKLIF. CDR3 bases: TGTGCCTGCGAACTTCCTACAATACTGGGGGATATCCCGTACACCGATAAACTCATCTTT.